These T cell receptor beta chains were read from a single sample in a study of regulatory T cells in long-lasting Graves disease. TCRdb ran MiXCR on the multiplex PCR reads and lists one entry per CDR3 protein. The sample has fewer than 600,000 distinct CDR3 sequences, 22% seen once; the top ten hold 10% to 15%. This material consisted of peripheral blood mononuclear cells (PBMCs), taken when the disease was refractory, from a patient treated with antithyroid drugs. These receptors all stem from a female donor with Graves disease. CDR3s include the opening cysteine and the closing phenylalanine or tryptophan.

v_call	j_call	cdr3_aa
TRBV14	TRBJ2-7	CASSQLRGPYEQYF
TRBV12-3/TRBV12-4	TRBJ2-7	CASARLSYEQYF
TRBV6-1	TRBJ2-7	CASSSPLTSGWDEQYF
TRBV20-1	TRBJ1-4	CSARDQAEKLFF
TRBV30	TRBJ1-5	CAWSRGKKGNQPQHF
TRBV2	TRBJ2-3	CASSDSFPDTQYF
TRBV12-3/TRBV12-4	TRBJ1-4	CASSLRGANEKLFF
TRBV6-1	TRBJ1-1	CASRRFQENTEAFF
TRBV5-6	TRBJ2-2	CASSFTSRVGELFF
TRBV11-2	TRBJ2-7	CASRYDPAREQYF
TRBV4-3	TRBJ1-1	CASSQMVGWMNTEAFF
TRBV12-3/TRBV12-4	TRBJ1-1	CASSLAEGGAFF
TRBV3-1	TRBJ2-5	CASTPSDFVETQYF
TRBV28	TRBJ1-5	CASSSARHINQPQHF
TRBV19	TRBJ2-2	CASSIQESHTGELFF
TRBV19	TRBJ2-5	CASSWNQETQYF